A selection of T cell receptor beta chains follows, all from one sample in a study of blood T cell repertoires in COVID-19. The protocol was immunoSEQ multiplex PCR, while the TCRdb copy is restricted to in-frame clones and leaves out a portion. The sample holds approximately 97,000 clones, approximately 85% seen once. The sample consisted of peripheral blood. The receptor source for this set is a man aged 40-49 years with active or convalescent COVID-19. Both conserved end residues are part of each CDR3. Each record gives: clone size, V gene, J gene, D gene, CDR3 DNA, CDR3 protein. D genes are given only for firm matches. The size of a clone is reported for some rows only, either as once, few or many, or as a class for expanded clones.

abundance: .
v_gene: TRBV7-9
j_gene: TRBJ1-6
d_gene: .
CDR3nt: TGTGCCAGCAGCTTAGACGGGATTAATTCACCCCTCCACTTT
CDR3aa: CASSLDGINSPLHF

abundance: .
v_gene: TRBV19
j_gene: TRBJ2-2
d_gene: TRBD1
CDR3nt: TGTGCCAGTAGTACCGGGACAGTGGGCACCGGGGAGCTGTTTTTT
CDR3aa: CASSTGTVGTGELFF

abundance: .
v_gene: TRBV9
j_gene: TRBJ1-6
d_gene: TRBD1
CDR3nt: TGTGCCAGCAGCCCCTGGGACAGGGATAATTCACCCCTCCACTTT
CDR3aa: CASSPWDRDNSPLHF

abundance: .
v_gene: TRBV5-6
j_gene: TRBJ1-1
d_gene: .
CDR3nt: TGTGCCAGCAGCTTGGACCCAGGGATGGGCACTGAAGCTTTCTTT
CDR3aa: CASSLDPGMGTEAFF

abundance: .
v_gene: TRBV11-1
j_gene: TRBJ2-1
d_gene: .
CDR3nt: TGTGCCAGCAGCGCTAGCGAGACTTACAATGAGCAGTTCTTC
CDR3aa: CASSASETYNEQFF

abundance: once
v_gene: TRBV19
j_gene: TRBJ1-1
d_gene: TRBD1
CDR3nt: TGTGCCAGTAGTGGAAGGACAGGGAGGATGAACACTGAAGCTTTCTTT
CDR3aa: CASSGRTGRMNTEAFF

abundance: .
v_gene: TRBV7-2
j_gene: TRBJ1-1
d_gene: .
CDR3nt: TGTGCCAGCAGCTTAGCCGTAAGAGGGACTGAAGCTTTCTTT
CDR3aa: CASSLAVRGTEAFF

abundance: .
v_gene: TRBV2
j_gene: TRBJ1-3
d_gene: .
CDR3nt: TGTGCCAGCAGTGCCTCGGGTGGAAACACCATATATTTT
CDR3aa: CASSASGGNTIYF

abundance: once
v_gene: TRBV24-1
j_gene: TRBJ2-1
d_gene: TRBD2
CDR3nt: TGTGCCACCAGTGCCCCGGGGGGCAATGAGCAGTTCTTC
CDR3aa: CATSAPGGNEQFF

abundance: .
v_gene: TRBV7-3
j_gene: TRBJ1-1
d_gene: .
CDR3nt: TGTGCCAGCAGCTTAAGTAGCGGGAACACTGAAGCTTTCTTT
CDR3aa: CASSLSSGNTEAFF

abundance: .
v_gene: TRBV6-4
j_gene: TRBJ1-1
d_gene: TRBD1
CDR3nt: TGTGCCAGCAAACAGGCAGGGGGCACTGAAGCTTTCTTT
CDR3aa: CASKQAGGTEAFF

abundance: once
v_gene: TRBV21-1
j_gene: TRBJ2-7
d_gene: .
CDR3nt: TGTGCCAGCATTTCGGAGGGCTCGGGACAGAACTACGAGCAGTACTTC
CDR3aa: CASISEGSGQNYEQYF

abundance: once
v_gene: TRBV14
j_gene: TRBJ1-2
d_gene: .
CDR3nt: TGTGCCAGCAGCCATCATTATGGCTACACCTTC
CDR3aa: CASSHHYGYTF

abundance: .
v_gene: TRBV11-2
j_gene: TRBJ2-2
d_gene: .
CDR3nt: TGTGCCAGCAGCTTAGTTTTCTTGCGACAGAACACCGGGGAGCTGTTTTTT
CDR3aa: CASSLVFLRQNTGELFF

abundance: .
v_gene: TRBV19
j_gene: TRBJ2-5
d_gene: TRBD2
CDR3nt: TGTGCCAGTAGTATAGGCGGAGCGGGGGGCCAAGAGACCCAGTACTTC
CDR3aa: CASSIGGAGGQETQYF

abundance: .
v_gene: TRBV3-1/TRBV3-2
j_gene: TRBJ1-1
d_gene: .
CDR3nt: TGTGCCAGCAGCCGGGGACTTCTAGGAGGGACTGAAGCTTTCTTT
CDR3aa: CASSRGLLGGTEAFF

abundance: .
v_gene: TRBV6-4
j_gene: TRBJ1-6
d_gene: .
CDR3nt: TGTGCCAGCACCCTCTTAAAGGGGACTGGGAGCTCCTATAATTCACCCCTCCACTTT
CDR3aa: CASTLLKGTGSSYNSPLHF

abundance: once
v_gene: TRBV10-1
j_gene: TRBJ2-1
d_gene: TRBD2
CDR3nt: TGCGCCAGCAGTGAGAATAGACTAGCGGGGGGTTACAATGAGCAGTTCTTC
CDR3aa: CASSENRLAGGYNEQFF

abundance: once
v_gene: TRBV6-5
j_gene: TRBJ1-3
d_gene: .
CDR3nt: TGTGCCAGCAAACTAGCCTCGAACACCATATATTTT
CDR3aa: CASKLASNTIYF

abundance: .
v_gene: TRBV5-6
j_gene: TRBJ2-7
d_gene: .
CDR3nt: TGTGCCAGCAGCGGACCCTCAGGGGTTTCCTACGAGCAGTACTTC
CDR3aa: CASSGPSGVSYEQYF

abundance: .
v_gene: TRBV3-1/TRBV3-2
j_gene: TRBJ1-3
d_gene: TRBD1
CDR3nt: TGTGCCAGCAGCCGACAGGGGGCTGGAAACACCATATATTTT
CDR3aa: CASSRQGAGNTIYF

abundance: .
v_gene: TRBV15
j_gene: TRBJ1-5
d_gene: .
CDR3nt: TGTGCCACCAGCAGAGATGATCTAGGAGGCAATCAGCCCCAGCATTTT
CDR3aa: CATSRDDLGGNQPQHF

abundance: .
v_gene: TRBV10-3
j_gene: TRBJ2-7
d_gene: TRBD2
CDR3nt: TGTGCCATCAGCCCGACTAGCGGGGACTCCTACGAGCAGTACTTC
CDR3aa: CAISPTSGDSYEQYF

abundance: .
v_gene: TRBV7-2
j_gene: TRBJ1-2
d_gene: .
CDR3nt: TGTGCCAGCAGCTTATACAGCCTTAACTATGGCTACACCTTC
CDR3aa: CASSLYSLNYGYTF

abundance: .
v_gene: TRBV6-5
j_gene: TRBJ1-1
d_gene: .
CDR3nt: TGTGCCAGCACCCGGAACACTGAAGCTTTCTTT
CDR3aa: CASTRNTEAFF

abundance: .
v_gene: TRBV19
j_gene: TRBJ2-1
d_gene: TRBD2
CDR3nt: TGTGCCAGTAGGCGGACAGCGGGGGGCGACAATGAGCAGTTCTTC
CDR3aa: CASRRTAGGDNEQFF

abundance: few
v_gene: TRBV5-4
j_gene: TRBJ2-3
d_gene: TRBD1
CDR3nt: TGTGCCAGCAGCTTGGTAGACAGGGTGGCAGATACGCAGTATTTT
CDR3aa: CASSLVDRVADTQYF

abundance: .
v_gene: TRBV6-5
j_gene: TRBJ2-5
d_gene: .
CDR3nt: TGTGCCAGCAGACCAGCGGGCGGAGAGACCCAGTACTTC
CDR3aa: CASRPAGGETQYF

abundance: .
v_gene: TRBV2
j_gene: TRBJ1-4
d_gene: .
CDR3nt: TGTGCCAGCAAGAGGACTTCTAATGAAAAACTGTTTTTT
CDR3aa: CASKRTSNEKLFF

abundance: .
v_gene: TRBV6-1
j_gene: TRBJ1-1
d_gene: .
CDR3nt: TGTGCCAGCAGTGAGAACACATTGAACACTGAAGCTTTCTTT
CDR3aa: CASSENTLNTEAFF

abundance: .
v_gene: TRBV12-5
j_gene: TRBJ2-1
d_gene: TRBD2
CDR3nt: TGTGCTAGTGGTTTCCCCCCTCGGGGGGGTGAGCAGTTCTTC
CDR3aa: CASGFPPRGGEQFF

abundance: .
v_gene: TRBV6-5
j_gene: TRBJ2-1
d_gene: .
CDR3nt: TGTGCCAGCAGTTACTTAAGCGACTACAATGAGCAGTTCTTC
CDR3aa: CASSYLSDYNEQFF

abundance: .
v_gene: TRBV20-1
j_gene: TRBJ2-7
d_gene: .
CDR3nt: TGCAGTGCTAGTTCCCAGGGGCTTTCCTACGAGCAGTACTTC
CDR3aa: CSASSQGLSYEQYF

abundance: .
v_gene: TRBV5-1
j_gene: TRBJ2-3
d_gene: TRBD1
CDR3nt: TGCGCCAGCAGCTTGGGAGCAGGGGGCCTCACAGATACGCAGTATTTT
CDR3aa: CASSLGAGGLTDTQYF

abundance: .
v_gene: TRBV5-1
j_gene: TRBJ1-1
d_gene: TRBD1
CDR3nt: TGCGCCAGCAGCTGGGGACAGGGACAAATGAACACTGAAGCTTTCTTT
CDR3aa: CASSWGQGQMNTEAFF

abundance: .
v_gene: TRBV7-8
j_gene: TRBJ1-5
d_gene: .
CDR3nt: TGTGCCAGCAGTCAGGCACCAAATCAGCCCCAGCATTTT
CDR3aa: CASSQAPNQPQHF